The next 30 T cell receptor beta chains were all read from a single sample in a study of blood T cell repertoires in COVID-19 (dated by TCRdb to between 2020 and 2021). The library was obtained by the immunoSEQ multiplex PCR assay. TCRdb mirrors the immuneACCESS table, restricted to in-frame sequences. Some clones are absent from its copies; in checked studies, under half trace to an unresolved V gene, and the reason for the others is unknown. The sample profile shows under 25,000 clones; roughly 75% of them were found once. Jointly, the top ten make up 15% to 20% of the sample. Specimen: peripheral blood. These TCRs come from a human donor in a cohort sampled during active or convalescent COVID-19.

The J gene is TRBJ1-2, the V gene TRBV6-5; TRBD1 agrees at 9 bases. The CDR3 is made up of 15 amino acids. Trimming took 2 bases from V and 4 from J; bases not matched to a gene: 5. Germline V gene lookup returns CDR1 MNHEY and CDR2 SVGAGI. The CDR3 DNA follows: TGTGCCAGCAGTTACCAGACAGGGGGTTTCTATGGCTACACCTTC. Amino acids: CASSYQTGGFYGYTF.

The V and J genes are TRBV18 and TRBJ2-7; perhaps TRBD1 as D (6 bases). The CDR3 loop spans 16 amino acids. The germline V and J ends were trimmed by 1 base and 1 base, with 14 bases remaining between them. Germline V CDR1 and CDR2: KGHSH, LQKENI. The CDR3 sequence: CASSPQATGKSYEQYF. Here the CDR3 DNA reads TGTGCCAGCTCACCACAGGCTACAGGGAAATCCTACGAGCAGTACTTC.

The chain employs TRBV2 and TRBJ1-5; D unclear. CDR3 length: 16 residues. Trimming took 1 base from V and 2 from J, leaving 12 bases between them. Germline V gene data show CDR1 as SNHLY and CDR2 as FYNNEI. CDR3 in amino acids: CASSEEGGFRNQPQHF. CDR3 in DNA: TGTGCCAGCAGTGAAGAAGGAGGGTTTCGCAATCAGCCCCAGCATTTT. The full variable domain, with the rest looked up from reference TRBV2 and TRBJ1-5, is EPEVTQTPSHQVTQMGQEVILRCVPISNHLYFYWYRQILGQKVEFLVSFYNNEISEKSEIFDDQFSVERPDGSNFTLKIRSTKLEDSAMYFCASSEEGGFRNQPQHFGDGTRLSIL.

V gene TRBV10-3 combines with J gene TRBJ2-7; tentatively, D is TRBD2 (6 bases). Germline V CDR1 and CDR2: ENHRY, SYGVKD. V was trimmed by 4 bases and J by 4 bases, leaving 14 bases between them. The CDR3 has 14 amino acids. CDR3 nucleotides: TGTGCCATCAGTGGACAAGGAGGGGATTACGAGCAGTACTTC. Residues: CAISGQGGDYEQYF.

The chain combines TRBV30 with TRBJ1-4, with D unresolved. The CDR3 contains 14 residues. V was pared by 4 bases and J by 6 bases, with 15 bases between. Germline V gives CDR1 GTSNPN, CDR2 SVGIG (reference sequence). The DNA for the CDR3 is TGTGCCTGGAATTCCTCACCGGTGGATGAAAAACTGTTTTTT. Protein: CAWNSSPVDEKLFF.

The chain uses TRBV9 and TRBJ1-3, with TRBD1 as a possible D gene (5 bases). Germline V lookup: CDR1 SGDLS, CDR2 YYNGEE. Trimming shortened V by 2 bases and J by 8 bases, and 14 bases separated the two germline ends. The CDR3 contains 14 residues. CDR3: CASSVQGSGDTIYF. The DNA of the CDR3 is TGTGCCAGCAGCGTCCAGGGCTCGGGAGACACCATATATTTT.

This chain joins TRBV6-1 and TRBJ1-2, with D perhaps TRBD1 (6 bases). The CDR3 has 17 amino acids. Per germline, CDR1 MNHNS and CDR2 SASEGT. Trimming cost V 1 base and J 4 bases, with 19 bases left between them. CDR3 sequence: CASSEVEQGALSYGYTF. The CDR3 coding sequence is TGTGCCAGCAGTGAAGTGGAACAGGGTGCCCTCTCCTATGGCTACACCTTC.

The chain couples TRBV7-2 to TRBJ2-3, with a possible D match to TRBD2 (6 bases). The CDR3 covers 15 residues. V dropped 5 bases and J dropped 4 bases, with 16 bases sitting between them. The germline CDR1 and CDR2 sequences are SGHTA and FQGNSA. In nucleotides, the CDR3 is TGTGCCAGCAGCGCGCAGCCAACGGGGGCAGATACGCAGTATTTT. This sequence encodes CASSAQPTGADTQYF.

The rearrangement links TRBV27 to TRBJ1-6, with D tentatively TRBD1 (6 bases). Trimming removed 4 bases from V and 0 bases from J, with 13 bases in between. Germline V CDR1 and CDR2: MNHEY, SMNVEV (reference sequence). There are 17 residues in the CDR3. The CDR3 protein is CASSWGGASSYNSPLHF. CDR3 nucleotides: TGTGCCAGCAGTTGGGGGGGGGCCAGCTCCTATAATTCACCCCTCCACTTT.

In DNA form, the CDR3 reads TGTGCCAGCAGCTTACGGACAGGGCCTACCTACGAGCAGTACTTC. This sequence encodes CASSLRTGPTYEQYF. The rearrangement uses TRBV7-6 and TRBJ2-7, with TRBD1 identical over 8 bases. Germline lookup yields CDR1 SGHVS and CDR2 FNYEAQ. J lost 2 bases, V lost 2 bases, and 5 bases had no gene match. This CDR3 has 15 residues. Full variable domain (rest looked up from reference TRBV7-6 and TRBJ2-7): GAGVSQSPRYKVTKRGQDVALRCDPISGHVSLYWYRQALGQGPEFLTYFNYEAQQDKSGLPNDRFSAERPEGSISTLTIQRTEQRDSAMYRCASSLRTGPTYEQYFGPGTRLTVT.

The CDR3 coding sequence is TGTGCCAGCAGTTCGGGACAGGTCACTAACTATGGCTACACCTTC. Translating gives CASSSGQVTNYGYTF. The V gene is TRBV28, the J gene TRBJ1-2; 8 bases are a match to TRBD1. V lost 4 bases, J lost 0 bases, and 4 bases stayed unmatched. This CDR3 contains 15 residues. Germline values: CDR1 MDHEN, CDR2 SYDVKM.

This clone was counted only a few times. The J gene is TRBJ2-3, the V gene TRBV11-3; a possible D gene is TRBD2 (6 bases). The CDR3 has 15 residues. Germline CDR1 reads SGHNT; CDR2 reads YENEEA. The ends were cut back, 4 bases at V and 4 bases at J, with 15 bases in the middle. The CDR3 nucleotides read TGTGCCAGCAGCTCACGTAGTCCGGGAGCAGATACGCAGTATTTT. It translates to CASSSRSPGADTQYF.

The J gene is TRBJ1-3, the V gene TRBV7-9, with TRBD1 as a possible D gene (6 bases). The V gene's germline CDR1 is SEHNR and CDR2 FQNEAQ (reference sequence). Trimming shortened V by 8 bases and J by 5 bases, and 16 bases separated the two germline ends. CDR3 length equals 14 residues. CDR3 loop: CASGHRDTRNTIYF. In DNA, the CDR3 is TGTGCCAGCGGTCACCGGGACACCAGAAACACCATATATTTT.

This clone was seen once. The same CDR3 also results from other DNA sequences found in this sample. The genes are TRBV7-6 and TRBJ2-2, with TRBD2 as a possible D gene (7 bases). Germline V gene lookup returns CDR1 SGHVS and CDR2 FNYEAQ. V lost 0 bases, J lost 3 bases, and 11 bases lay in between. The CDR3 spans 16 residues. The CDR3 region is CASSLASGGDTGELFF. Here the CDR3 DNA reads TGTGCCAGCAGCTTAGCTTCGGGGGGCGACACCGGGGAGCTGTTTTTT.

The chain combines TRBV6-5 with TRBJ1-1; D is unclear. Germline V gene lookup returns CDR1 MNHEY and CDR2 SVGAGI. The V gene lost 8 bases and the J gene lost 1 base, with 17 bases spanning the gap. This CDR3 has 15 residues. CDR3 coding DNA: TGTGCCAGCGCCCGGTCCGGGGTCAGGAACACTGAAGCTTTCTTT. Its translation is CASARSGVRNTEAFF.

This clone was seen a few times. The CDR3 loop is CSLGQAYGYTF. Written as DNA, the CDR3 is TGCAGCCTAGGACAGGCCTATGGCTACACCTTC. The V and J genes are TRBV29-1 and TRBJ1-2, with 7 bases identical to TRBD1. The CDR3 has 11 residues. Losses at the gene ends were 8 bases for V and 4 bases for J; bases not matched to a gene: 4. Germline V gene lookup returns CDR1 SQVTM and CDR2 ANQGSEA.

The chain has TRBV6-1 and TRBJ1-6; a weak D match, TRBD1 (5 bases). Trimming took off 4 bases at V and 9 bases at J, with 25 bases between the two ends. The CDR3 contains 18 residues. Germline V gene data show CDR1 as MNHNS and CDR2 as SASEGT. As DNA, the CDR3 is TGTGCCAGCAGTGCCCCCCCCAGGGAAGCCCTCCTCGGTTCACCCCTCCACTTT. Encoded protein: CASSAPPREALLGSPLHF.

J is TRBJ1-1 and V is TRBV2, with D possibly TRBD1 on 5 matching bases. The CDR3 totals 12 residues. With 4 bases removed from V and 4 bases from J, the gap between germline ends came to 7 bases. Germline V CDR1 and CDR2: SNHLY, FYNNEI. CDR3 DNA sequence: TGTGCCAGCAGTGGGGGGGTCACTGAAGCTTTCTTT. Protein: CASSGGVTEAFF.

The chain has TRBV19 and TRBJ1-5, with 10 positions matching TRBD1. J was trimmed by 6 bases and V by 5 bases; bases with no gene match: 16. This CDR3 has 18 residues. Germline V gene data show CDR1 as LNHDA and CDR2 as SQIVND (reference sequence). CDR3 nucleotides: TGTGCCAGTAGTGCCTGGGACAGGGGATTATGGTTGGGTCAGCCCCAGCATTTT. Amino acids: CASSAWDRGLWLGQPQHF.

The chain has TRBV29-1 and TRBJ2-3; the match to TRBD2 covers 16 bases. V shed 6 bases and J 5 bases; nucleotides not matched to a gene: 11. The CDR3 is made up of 17 amino acids. Germline V gene data show CDR1 as SQVTM and CDR2 as ANQGSEA. This CDR3 is CSVIGTSGGAEVDTQYF. The CDR3, as DNA: TGCAGCGTAATAGGGACTAGCGGGGGGGCCGAGGTAGATACGCAGTATTTT.

V gene TRBV27 combines with J gene TRBJ1-2; 7 bases align to TRBD1. From germline, CDR1 is MNHEY and CDR2 SMNVEV (reference sequence). This CDR3 region has 14 residues. The J segment lost 4 bases and the V segment lost 3 bases, leaving 5 bases of the junction unmatched. DNA for the CDR3: TGTGCCAGCAGTTTGACAGGGTTTGGCTATGGCTACACCTTC. Amino acids: CASSLTGFGYGYTF.

The V and J genes are TRBV3-1 (or the pseudogene TRBV3-2) and TRBJ2-1; TRBD1 agrees at 7 bases. Trimming cost V 7 bases and J 5 bases; bases outside gene matches: 8. The CDR3 is 14 residues long. Germline CDR1 reads LGHDT; CDR2 reads YNNKEL (reference sequence). The CDR3: CASIGSQGDNEQFF. The CDR3 region has the DNA TGTGCCAGCATTGGGAGCCAGGGGGACAATGAGCAGTTCTTC.

The V call is TRBV18, the J call TRBJ1-1; the match to TRBD1 covers 9 bases. The V segment lost 3 bases and the J segment 10 bases; nucleotides outside the gene matches: 9. This CDR3 comprises 14 residues. The germline CDR1 and CDR2 sequences are KGHSH and LQKENI. The CDR3, as DNA: TGTGCCAGCTCACCGAAACGGGACAGGGTCGTAGCTTTCTTT. Protein sequence: CASSPKRDRVVAFF.

This clone was observed a handful of times. The chain couples TRBV5-1 to TRBJ2-3, with 8 bases matching TRBD2. Germline V gene data show CDR1 as SGHRS and CDR2 as YFSETQ. Trimming removed 5 bases from V and 6 bases from J; junction bases left unmatched: 8. The CDR3 is 14 amino acids. CDR3 in amino acids: CASRRGEYRDTQYF. Here the CDR3 DNA reads TGCGCCAGCAGGCGGGGGGAGTACCGGGATACGCAGTATTTT.

The CDR3 bases are TGTGCCAGCATTAAGGGGACCGGGGAGCTGTTTTTT. It yields the protein CASIKGTGELFF. The chain joins TRBV2 to TRBJ2-2; D might be TRBD1 (5 bases). The CDR3 consists of 12 residues. Germline CDR1 SNHLY, CDR2 FYNNEI. The ends were cut back, 7 bases at V and 5 bases at J, with 8 bases in the middle.

This chain uses TRBV4-1 with TRBJ2-2; 9 nucleotides line up with TRBD1. Germline CDR1 reads MGHRA; CDR2 reads YSYEKL. J lost 0 bases, V lost 4 bases, and 6 bases had no gene match. The CDR3 spans 17 residues. The CDR3 coding sequence is TGCGCCAGCAGCCCTATGGGACAGGGAACGAACACCGGGGAGCTGTTTTTT. Its protein is CASSPMGQGTNTGELFF.

In DNA, the CDR3 is TGTGCTAGCGTCCAGGGAGGGTCCTACAATGAGCAGTTCTTC. Encoded protein: CASVQGGSYNEQFF. The chain is built from TRBV7-9 and TRBJ2-1, with TRBD2 identical over 7 bases. Germline values: CDR1 SEHNR, CDR2 FQNEAQ (reference sequence). The CDR3 runs to 14 residues. Variable domain in full (rest from reference TRBV7-9 and TRBJ2-1): DTGVSQNPRHKITKRGQNVTFRCDPISEHNRLYWYRQTLGQGPEFLTYFQNEAQLEKSRLLSDRFSAERPKGSFSTLEIQRTEQGDSAMYLCASVQGGSYNEQFFGPGTRLTVL.

This rearrangement joins TRBV9 to TRBJ2-1, with D possibly being TRBD2 (6 bases). Germline CDR1 reads SGDLS; CDR2 reads YYNGEE. V was pared by 4 bases and J by 13 bases, with 12 bases between. The CDR3 is made up of 11 amino acids. The CDR3, as DNA: TGTGCCAGCAGCTCTGGAGGGGTTCAGTTCTTC. Its protein is CASSSGGVQFF.

This clone was observed a few times. The V and J genes are TRBV28 and TRBJ1-4, with TRBD1 identical over 9 bases. Per the germline V gene, CDR1 is MDHEN and CDR2 is SYDVKM. With 6 bases clipped from V and 8 bases from J, the junction kept 7 bases outside the gene matches. CDR3 length equals 14 residues. This chain's CDR3 is CASRTQGAGEKLFF. In nucleotides, the CDR3 is TGTGCCAGCAGAACACAGGGGGCTGGGGAAAAACTGTTTTTT.

The chain combines TRBV6-5 with TRBJ2-2; no clear D. From germline, CDR1 is MNHEY and CDR2 SVGAGI. The ends were cut back, 0 bases at V and 1 base at J, with 3 bases in the middle. This CDR3 is built from 14 residues. This chain's CDR3 is CASSYSRNTGELFF. In nucleotides, the CDR3 is TGTGCCAGCAGTTACTCGAGGAACACCGGGGAGCTGTTTTTT.